The sample holds many counts of the clone carrying this T cell receptor (beta chain). This entry comes from a study of T cells in Graves' hyperthyroidism and ophthalmopathy. CDR1 is KGHDR, CDR2 SFDVKD, per germline. Trimming removed 4 bases at V and 8 bases at J, with 14 bases between. CDR3 size: 14 residues. RNA transcripts provided the source from which TCR beta CDR3 regions were amplified. First-round RT-PCR of the TCR CDR3 relied on the HTBI primer set. TCRdb reanalysed the multiplex PCR reads using MiXCR and keeps one entry per CDR3 protein. Of about 740,000 distinct CDR3 sequences detected, about 14% appear once; the ten largest clones hold roughly a tenth.

The sample was blood. This clonotype originated in a woman aged 18 to 35 with Graves' hyperthyroidism. V usage is TRBV24-1 and J usage is TRBJ2-1; D is perhaps TRBD2 (5 bases). CDR3 protein: CATSESGRSDEQFF. CDR3 nucleotides: TGTGCCACCAGTGAGTCGGGAAGGAGCGATGAGCAGTTCTTC.